A selection of T cell receptor beta chains follows, all from one sample in a study of blood T cell repertoires in COVID-19. Libraries were prepared by immunoSEQ multiplex PCR; TCRdb keeps only in-frame clonotypes and omits some of them. The sample has 99,000 or so clones, 85% seen once. Sample: peripheral blood. These receptor sequences come from a man between 45 and 60 years old with acute or convalescent COVID-19. CDR3s include the opening cysteine and the closing phenylalanine or tryptophan. A D gene is named only where the DNA matches it firmly. Expanded clones are given a class, and other clones once, few, many or no size at all.

J gene: TRBJ2-1
D gene: TRBD2
clone size: -
V gene: TRBV27
CDR3 protein: CASSLTSGSWGEQFF
CDR3 DNA: TGTGCCAGCAGTCTGACTAGCGGGAGTTGGGGTGAGCAGTTCTTC

J gene: TRBJ1-4
D gene: TRBD1
clone size: -
V gene: TRBV5-1
CDR3 protein: CASSARTGANEKLFF
CDR3 DNA: TGCGCCAGCAGCGCACGGACAGGAGCAAATGAAAAACTGTTTTTT

J gene: TRBJ1-2
D gene: TRBD1
clone size: -
V gene: TRBV4-1
CDR3 protein: CASSQAIGQGMSGYTF
CDR3 DNA: TGCGCCAGCAGCCAAGCCATCGGACAGGGGATGAGTGGCTACACCTTC

J gene: TRBJ2-5
D gene: TRBD2
clone size: -
V gene: TRBV19
CDR3 protein: CATAPPLAGSETQYF
CDR3 DNA: TGTGCCACCGCTCCCCCGCTAGCGGGGAGCGAGACCCAGTACTTC

J gene: TRBJ2-5
D gene: -
clone size: -
V gene: TRBV19
CDR3 protein: CASSPAGHQETQYF
CDR3 DNA: TGTGCCAGTAGTCCCGCGGGCCATCAAGAGACCCAGTACTTC

J gene: TRBJ1-1
D gene: -
clone size: -
V gene: TRBV28
CDR3 protein: CATTGNTEAFF
CDR3 DNA: TGTGCCACCACAGGAAACACTGAAGCTTTCTTT

J gene: TRBJ1-1
D gene: TRBD1
clone size: few
V gene: TRBV5-1
CDR3 protein: CASSFLAGGASWAFF
CDR3 DNA: TGCGCCAGCAGCTTCCTCGCAGGGGGCGCGTCATGGGCTTTCTTT

J gene: TRBJ2-1
D gene: -
clone size: -
V gene: TRBV6-1
CDR3 protein: CASSEARNEQFF
CDR3 DNA: TGTGCCAGCAGTGAAGCGCGCAATGAGCAGTTCTTC

J gene: TRBJ2-5
D gene: TRBD2
clone size: -
V gene: TRBV7-2
CDR3 protein: CASSFRAGLGETQYF
CDR3 DNA: TGTGCCAGCAGCTTCCGAGCGGGGTTGGGGGAGACCCAGTACTTC

J gene: TRBJ1-2
D gene: -
clone size: -
V gene: TRBV7-6
CDR3 protein: CASSYITGNGYTF
CDR3 DNA: TGTGCCAGCAGCTATATAACAGGGAATGGCTACACCTTC

J gene: TRBJ1-4
D gene: -
clone size: -
V gene: TRBV3-1/TRBV3-2
CDR3 protein: CASSQDVAGEEKLFF
CDR3 DNA: TGTGCCAGCAGCCAAGATGTAGCAGGGGAAGAAAAACTGTTTTTT

J gene: TRBJ2-7
D gene: TRBD1
clone size: -
V gene: TRBV10-1
CDR3 protein: CASSDQGQGNPYEQYF
CDR3 DNA: TGCGCCAGCAGTGACCAGGGACAGGGAAATCCCTACGAGCAGTACTTC

J gene: TRBJ1-3
D gene: TRBD1
clone size: -
V gene: TRBV9
CDR3 protein: CASSVGGGLNTIYF
CDR3 DNA: TGTGCCAGCAGCGTAGGAGGGGGCTTGAACACCATATATTTT

J gene: TRBJ2-7
D gene: TRBD1
clone size: -
V gene: TRBV19
CDR3 protein: CASSERQGKYEQYF
CDR3 DNA: TGTGCCAGTAGTGAACGACAGGGAAAGTACGAGCAGTACTTC

J gene: TRBJ1-5
D gene: TRBD1
clone size: -
V gene: TRBV19
CDR3 protein: CASSPYSQGGQPQHF
CDR3 DNA: TGTGCCAGTAGTCCCTACAGTCAGGGGGGTCAGCCCCAGCATTTT

J gene: TRBJ1-2
D gene: -
clone size: -
V gene: TRBV29-1
CDR3 protein: CSAGGDYGYTF
CDR3 DNA: TGCAGCGCCGGTGGAGACTATGGCTACACCTTC

J gene: TRBJ2-3
D gene: TRBD2
clone size: once
V gene: TRBV6-5
CDR3 protein: CASSILASDTQYF
CDR3 DNA: TGTGCCAGCAGTATACTAGCGAGCGATACGCAGTATTTT

J gene: TRBJ2-5
D gene: -
clone size: -
V gene: TRBV6-5
CDR3 protein: CASSHHRVGETQYF
CDR3 DNA: TGTGCCAGCAGCCACCACAGGGTCGGGGAGACCCAGTACTTC

J gene: TRBJ1-5
D gene: TRBD1
clone size: -
V gene: TRBV2
CDR3 protein: CASREQGAQPQHF
CDR3 DNA: TGTGCCAGCAGGGAACAGGGGGCTCAGCCCCAGCATTTT

J gene: TRBJ2-3
D gene: TRBD2
clone size: -
V gene: TRBV4-1
CDR3 protein: CASSYSGWDAQYF
CDR3 DNA: TGCGCCAGCTCCTATAGCGGGTGGGATGCGCAGTATTTT

J gene: TRBJ2-7
D gene: -
clone size: -
V gene: TRBV27
CDR3 protein: CASSLWQGGEQYF
CDR3 DNA: TGTGCCAGCAGTTTATGGCAGGGAGGCGAGCAGTACTTC

J gene: TRBJ2-3
D gene: -
clone size: -
V gene: TRBV7-9
CDR3 protein: CASSFDSPDTQYF
CDR3 DNA: TGTGCCAGCAGCTTCGACTCCCCGGATACGCAGTATTTT

J gene: TRBJ2-3
D gene: -
clone size: -
V gene: TRBV19
CDR3 protein: CASSIGQVTDTQYF
CDR3 DNA: TGTGCCAGTAGTATCGGACAAGTCACAGATACGCAGTATTTT

J gene: TRBJ2-5
D gene: -
clone size: -
V gene: TRBV24-1
CDR3 protein: CATSEGAQETQYF
CDR3 DNA: TGTGCCACCAGTGAAGGGGCTCAAGAGACCCAGTACTTC

J gene: TRBJ1-6
D gene: TRBD1
clone size: once
V gene: TRBV19
CDR3 protein: CASSSSGTGVYNSPLHF
CDR3 DNA: TGTGCCAGTAGTTCCTCCGGGACAGGGGTATATAATTCACCCCTCCACTTT

J gene: TRBJ2-3
D gene: -
clone size: once
V gene: TRBV7-3
CDR3 protein: CASSLLGGKDTQYF
CDR3 DNA: TGTGCCAGCTCCCTTTTGGGAGGCAAAGATACGCAGTATTTT

J gene: TRBJ2-7
D gene: TRBD1
clone size: -
V gene: TRBV28
CDR3 protein: CASTSGQGYEQYF
CDR3 DNA: TGTGCCAGCACCTCGGGACAGGGCTACGAGCAGTACTTC

J gene: TRBJ1-2
D gene: -
clone size: -
V gene: TRBV5-1
CDR3 protein: CASSADPGAASGYTF
CDR3 DNA: TGCGCCAGCAGCGCCGATCCTGGGGCAGCCTCTGGCTACACCTTC

J gene: TRBJ2-2
D gene: -
clone size: -
V gene: TRBV2
CDR3 protein: CATRGSYPGELFF
CDR3 DNA: TGTGCCACCCGTGGGAGCTATCCCGGGGAGCTGTTTTTT

J gene: TRBJ2-6
D gene: TRBD1
clone size: -
V gene: TRBV28
CDR3 protein: CASSSPGQVFSGANVLTF
CDR3 DNA: TGTGCCAGCAGTTCACCGGGACAGGTCTTCTCTGGGGCCAACGTCCTGACTTTC

J gene: TRBJ2-1
D gene: -
clone size: -
V gene: TRBV10-1
CDR3 protein: CASSESGAGVGEQFF
CDR3 DNA: TGCGCCAGCAGTGAGTCCGGGGCAGGGGTTGGTGAGCAGTTCTTC

J gene: TRBJ1-1
D gene: -
clone size: -
V gene: TRBV12-3/TRBV12-4
CDR3 protein: CASSLQRATEAFF
CDR3 DNA: TGTGCCAGCAGTTTGCAGAGGGCCACTGAAGCTTTCTTT